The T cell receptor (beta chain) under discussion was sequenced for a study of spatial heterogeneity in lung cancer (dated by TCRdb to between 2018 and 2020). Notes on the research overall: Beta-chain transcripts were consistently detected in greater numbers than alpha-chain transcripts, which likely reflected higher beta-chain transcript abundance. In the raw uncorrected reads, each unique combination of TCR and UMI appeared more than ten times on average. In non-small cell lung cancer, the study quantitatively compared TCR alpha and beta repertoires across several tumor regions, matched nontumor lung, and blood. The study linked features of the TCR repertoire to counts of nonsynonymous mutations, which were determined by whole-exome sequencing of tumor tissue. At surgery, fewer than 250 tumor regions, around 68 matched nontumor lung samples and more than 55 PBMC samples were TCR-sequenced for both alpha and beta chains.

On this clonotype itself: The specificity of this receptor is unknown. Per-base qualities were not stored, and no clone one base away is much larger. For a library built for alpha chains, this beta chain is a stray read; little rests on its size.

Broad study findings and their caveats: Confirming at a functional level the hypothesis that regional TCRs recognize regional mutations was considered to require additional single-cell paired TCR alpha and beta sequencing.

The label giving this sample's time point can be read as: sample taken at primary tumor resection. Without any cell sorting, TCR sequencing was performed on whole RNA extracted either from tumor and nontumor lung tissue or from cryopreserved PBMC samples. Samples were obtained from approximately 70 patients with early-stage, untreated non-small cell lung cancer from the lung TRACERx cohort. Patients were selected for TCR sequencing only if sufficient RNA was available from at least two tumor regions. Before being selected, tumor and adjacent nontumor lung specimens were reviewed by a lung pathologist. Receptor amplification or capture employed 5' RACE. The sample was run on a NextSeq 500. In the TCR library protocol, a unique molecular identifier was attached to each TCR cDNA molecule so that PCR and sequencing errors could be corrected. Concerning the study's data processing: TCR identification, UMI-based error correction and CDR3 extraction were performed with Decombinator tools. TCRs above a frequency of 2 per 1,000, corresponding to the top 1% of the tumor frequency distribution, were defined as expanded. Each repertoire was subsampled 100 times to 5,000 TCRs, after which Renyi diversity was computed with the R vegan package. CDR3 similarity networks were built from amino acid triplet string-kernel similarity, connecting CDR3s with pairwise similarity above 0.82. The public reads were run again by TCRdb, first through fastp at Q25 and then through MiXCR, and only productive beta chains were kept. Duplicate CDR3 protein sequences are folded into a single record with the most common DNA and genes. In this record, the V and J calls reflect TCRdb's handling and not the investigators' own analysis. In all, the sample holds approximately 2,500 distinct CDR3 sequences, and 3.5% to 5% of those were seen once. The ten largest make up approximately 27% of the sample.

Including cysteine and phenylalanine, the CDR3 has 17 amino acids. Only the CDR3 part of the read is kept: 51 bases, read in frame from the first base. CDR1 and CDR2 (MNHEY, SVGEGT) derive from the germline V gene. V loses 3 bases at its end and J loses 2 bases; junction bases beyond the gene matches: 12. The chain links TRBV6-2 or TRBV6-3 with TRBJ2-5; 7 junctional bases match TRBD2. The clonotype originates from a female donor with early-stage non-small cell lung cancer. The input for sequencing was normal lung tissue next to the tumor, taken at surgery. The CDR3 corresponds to CASSYEGRGSRQETQYF. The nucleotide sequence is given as TGTGCCAGCAGTTATGAAGGGCGCGGGAGTCGGCAAGAGACCCAGTACTTC.